Below, 25 T cell receptor beta chains from the same sample are listed, as sequenced in a study of cytomegalovirus exposure and HLA in healthy donors (dated by TCRdb to 2016 to 2017). The method behind the library was the immunoSEQ multiplex PCR assay. Drawn from immuneACCESS, this table holds only the in-frame rearrangements with V and J called that TCRdb kept. Clones are partly lost; checked studies trace under half to an unresolved V gene and leave the rest unexplained. The sample yields 110,000 or so clones; more than 75% were counted once. The ten largest clones add up to roughly 5% of the sample. What was sequenced was PBMCs. Every receptor here comes from a young man in good health and CMV-seronegative.

This chain joins TRBV2 and TRBJ2-5; tentatively, D is TRBD1 (5 bases). V was clipped by 2 bases and J by 2 bases, with 15 bases between them. The CDR3 is 16 amino acids. CDR1 and CDR2 (germline): SNHLY, FYNNEI. The CDR3 bases are TGTGCCAGCAGTGAATGGCCACAGGCGATTCAAGAGACCCAGTACTTC. The encoded protein is CASSEWPQAIQETQYF.

This chain links TRBV2 with TRBJ1-2; tentative D call: TRBD1 (6 bases). Germline CDR1 SNHLY, CDR2 FYNNEI. Trimming shortened V by 6 bases and J by 10 bases, and 15 bases separated the two germline ends. The CDR3 is made up of 12 amino acids. The CDR3 bases are TGTGCCAGCAGGCTAATGACAGGACACTACACCTTC. Protein product: CASRLMTGHYTF.

In this sample, this clone turned up a few times. The chain uses TRBV29-1 and TRBJ1-1; weak D call: TRBD1 (5 bases). This CDR3 region has 13 residues. V lost 4 bases and J lost 2, with 11 bases in between. Germline V gene sequence: CDR1 SQVTM, CDR2 ANQGSEA. The CDR3 is CSVVRTPNTEAFF. CDR3 coding DNA: TGCAGCGTTGTAAGGACACCAAACACTGAAGCTTTCTTT.

The chain uses TRBV11-2 and TRBJ2-3, with 10 bases that match TRBD2. From germline, CDR1 is SGHAT and CDR2 FQNNGV. V trimming: 5 bases; J trimming: 2 bases; junction bases outside the gene matches: 4. The CDR3 loop spans 15 amino acids. The CDR3 bases are TGTGCCAGCAGCCTTAGCGGGGGGTACACAGATACGCAGTATTTT. Translation: CASSLSGGYTDTQYF.

The chain combines TRBV27 with TRBJ2-7; 9 bases line up with TRBD2. The CDR3 extends over 15 amino acids. Trimming at V came to 3 bases and at J to 5 bases, leaving 8 bases not matched to a gene. Germline V gene lookup returns CDR1 MNHEY and CDR2 SMNVEV (reference sequence). The DNA for the CDR3 is TGTGCCAGCAGTTTTAGGGCGGGGGGGCTGAACGAGCAGTACTTC. This sequence encodes CASSFRAGGLNEQYF.

J is TRBJ2-1 and V is TRBV5-1, with D possibly TRBD2 on 7 matching bases. V was trimmed by 4 bases and J by 6 bases, leaving 11 bases between them. The CDR3 runs 13 residues. CDR1 and CDR2 from the germline V gene are SGHRS and YFSETQ. CDR3 residues: CASSRGAGNEQFF. Written as DNA, the CDR3 is TGCGCCAGCAGCCGGGGGGCCGGCAATGAGCAGTTCTTC. Variable domain in full (rest from reference TRBV5-1 and TRBJ2-1): KAGVTQTPRYLIKTRGQQVTLSCSPISGHRSVSWYQQTPGQGLQFLFEYFSETQRNKGNFPGRFSGRQFSNSRSEMNVSTLELGDSALYLCASSRGAGNEQFFGPGTRLTVL.

The gene calls are TRBV5-1 and TRBJ2-2, with D maybe TRBD2 (6 bases). Trimming took 4 bases from V and 2 from J, leaving 18 bases between them. Germline values: CDR1 SGHRS, CDR2 YFSETQ. The CDR3 sequence is 17 residues long. The CDR3 DNA sequence: TGCGCCAGCAGCCGACTGGGGGGTGACCTCAACACCGGGGAGCTGTTTTTT. Its translation is CASSRLGGDLNTGELFF.

V is TRBV9 and J is TRBJ2-1; a weak D match, TRBD1 (6 bases). Germline loops: CDR1 SGDLS, CDR2 YYNGEE. The CDR3 length is 14 residues. V was trimmed by 4 bases and J by 8 bases, leaving 16 bases between them. CDR3: CASSIHLQGHEQFF. DNA of the CDR3: TGTGCCAGCAGCATTCATTTACAGGGCCATGAGCAGTTCTTC.

The chain uses TRBV13 and TRBJ2-7; 7 bases are a match to TRBD1. This CDR3 is built from 14 residues. Per the germline V gene, CDR1 is PRHDT and CDR2 is FYEKMQ (reference sequence). Germline trimming cut 5 bases from V and 3 bases from J; bases unmatched to any gene: 7. CDR3 sequence reads: CASSISGQSYEQYF. CDR3 nucleotides: TGTGCCAGCAGCATATCGGGACAGAGCTACGAGCAGTACTTC.

The genes are TRBV6-5 and TRBJ2-5, with 13 bases matching TRBD2. V shed 4 bases, J shed 5 bases, and the junction held 4 bases outside the gene matches. The CDR3 spans 15 residues. Germline CDR1 MNHEY, CDR2 SVGAGI. CDR3 bases: TGTGCCAGCAGTTCAGGGACTAGCGGGAAGGAGACCCAGTACTTC. Translated, it gives CASSSGTSGKETQYF.

DNA for the CDR3: TGTGCCAGCAGGACTAGCGGCTGGAGCTCCTACGAGCAGTACTTC. Its protein product is CASRTSGWSSYEQYF. V gene TRBV27 combines with J gene TRBJ2-7, with 9 bases aligning to TRBD2. V dropped 6 bases and J dropped 0; count of bases not matched to a gene: 6. Germline loops: CDR1 MNHEY, CDR2 SMNVEV (reference sequence). CDR3 length: 15 residues.

This chain connects TRBV6-6 to TRBJ2-5; maybe TRBD2 (6 bases). This CDR3 has 11 amino acids. With 10 bases removed from V and 5 bases from J, the gap between germline ends came to 11 bases. The germline V gene encodes CDR1 MNHNY and CDR2 SVGAGI (reference sequence). The CDR3 region is CATTGRETQYF. CDR3 in DNA: TGTGCCACCACGGGGAGGGAGACCCAGTACTTC.

The genes are TRBV6-5 and TRBJ1-2, with D possibly TRBD1 on 5 matching bases. Trimming left V 5 bases short and J 4 bases short, with 14 bases between. Per germline, CDR1 MNHEY and CDR2 SVGAGI. CDR3 length equals 14 residues. The DNA of the CDR3 is TGTGCCAGCAGTCCCGGGGTGGGGGGCTATGGCTACACCTTC. Translated: CASSPGVGGYGYTF.

The chain employs TRBV5-3 and TRBJ1-5; D is ambiguous. TRBV5-3 falls under the ORF class, with uncertain function. The CDR3 contains 16 residues. V shed 2 bases and J shed 0 bases, with 12 bases lying between them. CDR3 DNA sequence: TGTGCCAGAAGCTTTCAGTTGACATATAGCAATCAGCCCCAGCATTTT. Its translation: CARSFQLTYSNQPQHF.

V usage is TRBV30 and J usage is TRBJ2-1, with D possibly being TRBD1 (7 bases). V shed 5 bases and J shed 8 bases, with 19 bases lying between them. Germline V CDR1 and CDR2: GTSNPN, SVGIG (reference sequence). The CDR3 length is 14 residues. DNA for the CDR3: TGTGCCTGGGAACCAGGGGGGCCAGGCGATGAGCAGTTCTTC. This sequence encodes CAWEPGGPGDEQFF.

In this sample, this clone turned up a few times. CDR3 DNA sequence: TGTGCCAGCAGTTTGAAAAGTTGGGCAGGGAAGACTGAAGCTTTCTTT. Amino acid sequence: CASSLKSWAGKTEAFF. The V and J genes are TRBV27 and TRBJ1-1, with a tentative D call TRBD1 (5 bases). Between the trimmed V and J ends, which lost 3 bases and 5 bases, there was a span of 19 bases. CDR1 MNHEY and CDR2 SMNVEV come from the germline V gene (reference sequence). CDR3 length: 16 amino acids.

The rearrangement uses TRBV6-1 and TRBJ1-5; 8 positions agree with TRBD1. The CDR3 covers 14 residues. Germline lookup yields CDR1 MNHNS and CDR2 SASEGT. Germline trimming cut 6 bases from V and 2 bases from J; bases unmatched to any gene: 3. The CDR3 protein is CASSGQGGNQPQHF. In nucleotides, the CDR3 is TGTGCCAGCAGCGGACAGGGCGGCAATCAGCCCCAGCATTTT.

The chain employs TRBV29-1 and TRBJ1-2; possibly TRBD1 for D (5 bases). This CDR3 comprises 16 residues. CDR1 SQVTM and CDR2 ANQGSEA come from the germline V gene. Trimming shortened V by 5 bases and J by 12 bases, and 31 bases separated the two germline ends. The CDR3 DNA reads TGCAGCGTTAGGGGCGACAGATCTATCGGGGAGGGATCCAACACCTTC. Translation gives CSVRGDRSIGEGSNTF.

This sequence joins TRBV4-1 and TRBJ2-7; the D gene is possibly TRBD1 (5 bases). This CDR3 region has 13 residues. The germline CDR1 and CDR2 sequences are MGHRA and YSYEKL. V lost 2 bases to trimming and J lost 2 bases, with 7 bases between them. CDR3 loop: CASSQLTAYEQYF. The CDR3 nucleotides are TGCGCCAGCAGCCAACTGACAGCCTACGAGCAGTACTTC.

The chain combines TRBV5-6 with TRBJ2-3; D ambiguous. Trimming removed 3 bases from V and 4 bases from J, with 6 bases in between. The CDR3 length is 12 residues. The germline V gene encodes CDR1 SGHDT and CDR2 YYEEEE. CDR3 sequence (DNA): TGTGCCAGCAGCTGGAGCCCAGATACGCAGTATTTT. This codes for CASSWSPDTQYF.

In this sample, this clone turned up once. This chain uses TRBV5-4 with TRBJ2-3, with a tentative D call TRBD1 (5 bases). V lost 0 bases, J lost 2 bases, and 10 bases lay in between. This CDR3 contains 15 residues. CDR1 is SGHNT, CDR2 YYREEE, per germline (reference sequence). In DNA, the CDR3 is TGTGCCAGCAGCTTGGTTTCAGGGTACACAGATACGCAGTATTTT. Protein: CASSLVSGYTDTQYF.

This clone qualifies as large (0.1 to 1%). The J gene is TRBJ2-7, the V gene TRBV2; D unclear. The CDR3 totals 13 residues. V lost 6 bases and J lost 4, with 13 bases in between. Germline CDR1 and CDR2: SNHLY and FYNNEI. CDR3 sequence reads: CASRAPDWYEQYF. Here the CDR3 DNA reads TGTGCCAGCAGGGCTCCCGATTGGTACGAGCAGTACTTC. The complete variable domain, with remaining parts taken from reference TRBV2 and TRBJ2-7, reads EPEVTQTPSHQVTQMGQEVILRCVPISNHLYFYWYRQILGQKVEFLVSFYNNEISEKSEIFDDQFSVERPDGSNFTLKIRSTKLEDSAMYFCASRAPDWYEQYFGPGTRLTVT.

This sequence joins TRBV2 and TRBJ2-7; tentative D call: TRBD1 (6 bases). V was cut by 4 bases and J by 2 bases, with 12 bases left in between. The CDR3 loop spans 14 amino acids. Looked up from germline, CDR1 is SNHLY and CDR2 is FYNNEI. CDR3 sequence: CASSVRGQAYEQYF. The CDR3 DNA follows: TGTGCCAGCAGTGTACGGGGACAAGCCTACGAGCAGTACTTC.

The rearrangement joins TRBV12-5 to TRBJ1-2; TRBD1 matches at 10 bases. This CDR3 contains 15 residues. Unmatched junction bases numbered 10, after V lost 7 bases and J lost 5 bases. In germline, CDR1 is LGHNT, CDR2 FRNRAP. CDR3 sequence (DNA): TGTGCTAGTGCCACTGACAGGGGGCGTAAATATGGCTACACCTTC. This translates into CASATDRGRKYGYTF.

The chain uses TRBV2 and TRBJ2-2; 8 bases align to TRBD1. The CDR3 runs 14 residues. The V segment lost 3 bases and the J segment 7 bases; nucleotides outside the gene matches: 4. Germline assignment: CDR1 SNHLY and CDR2 FYNNEI. The CDR3 loop is CASSDSGGGGELFF. CDR3 sequence (DNA): TGTGCCAGCAGTGATTCAGGGGGCGGCGGGGAGCTGTTTTTT.